This T cell receptor beta chain was recorded in a study of T-cell reconstitution after alpha-beta-depleted transplantation in children. The TCRbeta library was prepared with unique molecular identifiers. In TCRdb, the PCR reads were re-called with MiXCR into one record per CDR3 protein. The data hold hundreds of thousands of distinct CDR3 sequences, with more than 9% observed a single time. This clonotype was recorded a few times. Between the trimmed V and J ends, which lost 5 bases and 6 bases, there was a span of 10 bases. This CDR3 comprises 13 residues. The germline CDR1 and CDR2 sequences are SEHNR and FQNEAQ (reference sequence).

This chain joins TRBV7-9 and TRBJ2-2; D call uncertain. This receptor was identified in a human donor who donated a stem cell graft to a child with acute myeloid leukemia. The specimen comprised PBMCs from the stem cell graft donor, sampled from the stem cell graft. The CDR3 region is CASSPSRPGELFF. In DNA, the CDR3 is TGTGCCAGCAGCCCGAGCCGTCCCGGGGAGCTGTTTTTT.